This TCR beta chain was recorded in a study of a mutant IDH1 vaccine in newly diagnosed glioma (dated by TCRdb to about 2021). Concerning the study at large: Of the 25 to 40 treated patients, about 60% were male and 37.5% were female, and the mean age was 40.4 years. Peripheral blood samples were drawn at six visits, namely V03 (baseline), V05, V07, V10, V12 and V13. Before enrollment, patients had received standard therapy of radiotherapy alone, temozolomide alone, or radiochemotherapy with temozolomide; most received the combination. Longitudinal TCRB deep sequencing was done for about two dozen treated patients, wherever samples were available for exploratory analyses.

Points the paper makes about the study in general: PBMC samples for TCRB deep sequencing were selected based on availability. Pseudoprogression seemed to be unrelated to changes in the top peripheral T cell clonotypes found by TCRB sequencing. It was noted by the authors that analyses of patient blood samples could not be reproduced owing to sample limitations. Immune responses induced by the vaccine were seen in around 94% of patients across multiple MHC alleles.

Libraries were prepared through the immunoSEQ multiplex PCR assay. Rearranged TCR beta chain sequences were amplified with the hsTCRB Kit following the manufacturer's protocol. Sequencing of TCRB libraries was carried out on an Illumina MiSeq. Per the source publication's procedure: The proprietary platform of the kit vendor was used for demultiplexing, trimming and gene mapping. As stored in TCRdb, this immuneACCESS dataset retains in-frame rearrangements with V and J assigned. A fraction of the clones does not appear; measured against another copy, unresolved V genes explain less than half of the discrepancy, and the remainder lacks a known reason. That table gives V, J and clone size, and the DNA gave D and trimming. This sample holds about 38,000 clones; approximately 78% were observed only once. 9% to 10% of the sample is in the top ten clones. This clone was seen once. There is no known antigen for this receptor. The input lacks base qualities; no much larger clone sits a single base away.

The junction shows trimming of 4 bases on V and 3 bases on J, plus 5 bases between the germline ends. Its CDR3 holds 11 amino acids, cysteine through phenylalanine. Left in the record is the CDR3 DNA by itself, 33 bases read in frame from the first base. From the germline V gene, CDR1 is SGHRS and CDR2 is YFSETQ. The time point label on this specimen signifies: baseline, week 1 (first vaccination visit). What the treatment or condition label conveys for this sample: pre-vaccination baseline after standard-of-care therapy. Newly diagnosed WHO grade 3 or 4 IDH1-mutant astrocytomas showing loss of nuclear ATRX were present in the donors. The samples were drawn from NOA16, a multicentre, single-arm, open-label phase I trial in Germany that tested a mutant IDH1 peptide vaccine in humans for the first time. Blood drawn at visit V03 was used as the baseline sample for immunogenicity testing. The DNeasy Blood and Tissue Kit was used to extract genomic DNA from EDTA blood for TCRB sequencing.

The chain couples TRBV5-1 to TRBJ2-7; no D gene can be assigned with confidence. This clonotype was obtained from a man in his forties or fifties with glioma. Some clones in this sample may be carry-over from other donors' samples. This specimen was PBMCs, taken from a glioma patient treated with radiotherapy, temozolomide or both. The CDR3 protein: CASSTGYEQYF. The nucleotide sequence reads TGCGCCAGCAGCACCGGCTACGAGCAGTACTTC.